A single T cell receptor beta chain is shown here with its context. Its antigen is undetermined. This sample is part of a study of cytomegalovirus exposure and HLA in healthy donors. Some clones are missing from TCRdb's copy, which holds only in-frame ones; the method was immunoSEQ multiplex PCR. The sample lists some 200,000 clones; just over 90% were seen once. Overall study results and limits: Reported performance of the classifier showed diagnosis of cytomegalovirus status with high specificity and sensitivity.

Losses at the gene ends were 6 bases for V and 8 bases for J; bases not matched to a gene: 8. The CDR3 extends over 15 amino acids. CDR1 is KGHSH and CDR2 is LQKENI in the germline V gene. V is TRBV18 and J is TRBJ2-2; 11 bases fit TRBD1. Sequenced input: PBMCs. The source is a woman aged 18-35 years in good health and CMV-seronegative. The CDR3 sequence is CASSRTGGLKGELFF. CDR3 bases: TGTGCCAGCTCCCGGACAGGGGGCTTGAAGGGGGAGCTGTTTTTT.